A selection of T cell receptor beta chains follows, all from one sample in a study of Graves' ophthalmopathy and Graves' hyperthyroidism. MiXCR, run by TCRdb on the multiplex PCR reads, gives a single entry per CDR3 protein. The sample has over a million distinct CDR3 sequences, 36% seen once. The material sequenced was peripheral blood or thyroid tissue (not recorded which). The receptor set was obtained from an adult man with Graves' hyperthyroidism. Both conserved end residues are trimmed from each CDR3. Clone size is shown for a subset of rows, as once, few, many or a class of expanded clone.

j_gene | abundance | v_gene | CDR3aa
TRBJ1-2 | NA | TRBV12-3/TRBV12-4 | ASSPLDRGKSGYT
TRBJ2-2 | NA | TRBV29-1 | SGQGLF
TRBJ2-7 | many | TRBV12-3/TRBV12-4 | ASSRGASRDEQY
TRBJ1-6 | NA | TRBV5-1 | ASSLDGQDGSPLH
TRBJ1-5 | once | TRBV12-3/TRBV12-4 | ASSRGGTGTLRQPQH
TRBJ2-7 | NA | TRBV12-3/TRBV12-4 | ASSSTGERDEQY
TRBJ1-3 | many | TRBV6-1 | ASSDRAASSGNTIY
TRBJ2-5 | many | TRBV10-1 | ASSESMGTQY
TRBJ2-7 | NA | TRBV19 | ASSIEDSDGYEQY
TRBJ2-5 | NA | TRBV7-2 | ASSVGRGVRETQY
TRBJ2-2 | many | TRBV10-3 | ATRTNTGELF
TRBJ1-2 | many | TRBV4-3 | ASSQVGGGGYGYT
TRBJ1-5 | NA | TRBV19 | ASSIVPGRGSNQPQH
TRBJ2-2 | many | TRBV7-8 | ASSLPRTRSSPGELF
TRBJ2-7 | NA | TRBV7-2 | ASSLNSGGEQY
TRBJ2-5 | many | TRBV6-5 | ASSRTGSRETQY
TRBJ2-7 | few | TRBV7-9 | ASSFRGRAYEQY
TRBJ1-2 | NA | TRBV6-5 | ASSSSGQGGEDGYT
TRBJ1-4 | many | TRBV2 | ASSVGELKLF
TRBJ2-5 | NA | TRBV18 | ASSPERETQY
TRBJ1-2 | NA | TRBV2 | ARAFGGPGSSNYGYT
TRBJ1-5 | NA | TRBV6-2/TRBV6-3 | ASGTVVYQPQH
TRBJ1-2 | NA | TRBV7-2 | ASSLGRGEGTDYGYT
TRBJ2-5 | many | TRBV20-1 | SASLAGTQETQY
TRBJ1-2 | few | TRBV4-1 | ASSQIGLGNGYT
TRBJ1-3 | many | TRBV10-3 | AIRTGGSGNTIY
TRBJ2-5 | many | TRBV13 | ASTRAWSETQY
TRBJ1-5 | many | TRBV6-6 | ASSLWGSQPQH
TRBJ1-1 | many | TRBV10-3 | AISETGQGQAF
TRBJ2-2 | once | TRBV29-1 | SLTGVLSGELF
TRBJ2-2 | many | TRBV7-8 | ASSLEIHGELF
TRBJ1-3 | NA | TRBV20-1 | SATDRGVSGNTIY